Each of the 22 T cell receptor beta chains below was sequenced from the same sample in a study of CD8 T cells in ankylosing spondylitis. Overall study findings and caveats: Typical of ankylosing spondylitis blood, it appeared, was a TCR beta motif of fewer than 10 highly homologous variants.

No antigens are known for them. TCRdb re-derived calls from the 5' RACE reads in MiXCR, one entry per CDR3 protein. This sample has roughly 370,000 distinct CDR3 sequences; 20% to 25% occur once, and the top ten carry approximately 15%. Sequences were obtained from blood, either unsorted or a sorted T cell fraction (not recorded which). Receptors were obtained from a male donor with ankylosing spondylitis.

In this sample, this clonotype turned up a few times. The CDR3 nucleotides read TGCGCCAGCAGCGTGATCGAGGCGAACACCGGGGAGCTGTTTTTT. Its translation is CASSVIEANTGELFF. V usage is TRBV5-1 and J usage is TRBJ2-2; D uncertain. The ends were cut back, 4 bases at V and 0 bases at J, with 10 bases in the middle. Looked up from germline, CDR1 is SGHRS and CDR2 is YFSETQ. The CDR3 runs 15 residues. Variable domain in full (rest from reference TRBV5-1 and TRBJ2-2): KAGVTQTPRYLIKTRGQQVTLSCSPISGHRSVSWYQQTPGQGLQFLFEYFSETQRNKGNFPGRFSGRQFSNSRSEMNVSTLELGDSALYLCASSVIEANTGELFFGEGSRLTVL.

This clonotype came up a few times. This chain uses TRBV29-1 with TRBJ2-5; 8 bases line up with TRBD1. V lost 0 bases, J lost 6 bases, and 6 bases stayed unmatched. Germline loops: CDR1 SQVTM, CDR2 ANQGSEA. The CDR3 spans 14 residues. The CDR3 here is CSVEESRGLKTQYF. The CDR3 DNA sequence: TGCAGCGTTGAAGAGTCCAGGGGGCTTAAGACCCAGTACTTC.

This clonotype was detected only a few times. V usage is TRBV10-3 and J usage is TRBJ2-7; D may be TRBD1 (6 bases). Germline V CDR1 and CDR2: ENHRY, SYGVKD. There are 15 residues in the CDR3. V lost 3 bases and J lost 0, with 12 bases in between. CDR3 loop: CAISDPGAASYEQYF. As DNA, the CDR3 is TGTGCCATCAGTGACCCAGGGGCGGCCTCCTACGAGCAGTACTTC.

The V and J genes are TRBV27 and TRBJ1-4, with TRBD1 as a possible D gene (6 bases). This CDR3 region has 14 residues. Per germline, CDR1 MNHEY and CDR2 SMNVEV (reference sequence). Trimming left V 3 bases short and J 5 bases short, with 10 bases between. Written as DNA, the CDR3 is TGTGCCAGCAGTTTGGGGAGGGGGAATGAAAAACTGTTTTTT. Residues: CASSLGRGNEKLFF.

This clonotype was observed many times. This rearrangement joins TRBV5-1 to TRBJ1-2; 7 positions agree with TRBD1. CDR3 size: 13 residues. V lost 4 bases to trimming and J lost 8 bases; unmatched junction nucleotides: 8. The germline V gene has CDR1 SGHRS and CDR2 YFSETQ. DNA for the CDR3: TGCGCCAGCAGCCCCCGGGACAGAAGAGGCTACACCTTC. Translating it yields CASSPRDRRGYTF. Combining the CDR3 with reference TRBV5-1 and TRBJ1-2 gives the whole variable domain KAGVTQTPRYLIKTRGQQVTLSCSPISGHRSVSWYQQTPGQGLQFLFEYFSETQRNKGNFPGRFSGRQFSNSRSEMNVSTLELGDSALYLCASSPRDRRGYTFGSGTRLTVV.

In its sample, this clonotype was seen a few times. The chain joins TRBV5-1 to TRBJ2-1; 10 nucleotides match TRBD1. The length of the CDR3 is 15 residues. CDR1 and CDR2 from the germline V gene are SGHRS and YFSETQ. The V and J ends lost 0 bases and 4 bases, in that order; junction bases with no gene match: 1. The CDR3 DNA sequence: TGCGCCAGCAGCTTGGCGGGACAGGGGTACAATGAGCAGTTCTTC. It encodes CASSLAGQGYNEQFF.

The chain employs TRBV18 and TRBJ1-4; TRBD1 matches at 9 bases. Germline V lookup: CDR1 KGHSH, CDR2 LQKENI. J was trimmed by 4 bases and V by 2 bases; bases with no gene match: 2. The CDR3 covers 15 residues. The CDR3 region has the DNA TGTGCCAGCTCACCAGGGACAGGGATTAATGAAAAACTGTTTTTT. It translates to CASSPGTGINEKLFF. Combining the CDR3 with reference TRBV18 and TRBJ1-4 gives the whole variable domain NAGVMQNPRHLVRRRGQEARLRCSPMKGHSHVYWYRQLPEEGLKFMVYLQKENIIDESGMPKERFSAEFPKEGPSILRIQQVVRGDSAAYFCASSPGTGINEKLFFGSGTQLSVL.

The sample holds a few counts of this clonotype. The chain joins TRBV14 to TRBJ1-2, with unresolved D. The CDR3 covers 14 residues. Trimming left V 3 bases short and J 7 bases short, with 15 bases between. Germline values: CDR1 SGHDN, CDR2 FVKESK. Here the CDR3 DNA reads TGTGCCAGCAGCCAGCCTGGCGGGTGGGGTGGCTACACCTTC. Residues: CASSQPGGWGGYTF.

The chain is built from TRBV4-2 and TRBJ2-7; D is possibly TRBD2 (6 bases). Germline V gene data show CDR1 as LGHNA and CDR2 as YNFKEQ. V lost 0 bases to trimming and J lost 3 bases, with 18 bases between them. This CDR3 region has 17 residues. For the CDR3, the DNA is TGTGCCAGCAGCCAAGATAGACGAGGGGCGCGGGACTACGAGCAGTACTTC. Protein product: CASSQDRRGARDYEQYF.

CDR3 sequence: CASSLGTAYTGELFF. CDR3 coding DNA: TGTGCCAGCAGCTTGGGAACAGCATACACCGGGGAGCTGTTTTTT. This chain links TRBV5-5 with TRBJ2-2; D gene uncertain. The CDR3 covers 15 residues. V dropped 0 bases and J dropped 3 bases, with 9 bases sitting between them. From germline, CDR1 is SGHKS and CDR2 YYEKEE (reference sequence).

The chain has TRBV6-1 and TRBJ2-1; 7 bases agree with TRBD1. The V segment lost 5 bases and the J segment 1 base; nucleotides outside the gene matches: 5. Germline V gives CDR1 MNHNS, CDR2 SASEGT. This CDR3 contains 15 residues. CDR3 protein: CASSRGQRSYNEQFF. CDR3 nucleotides: TGTGCCAGCAGTAGGGGACAGAGATCCTACAATGAGCAGTTCTTC.

This clonotype was counted a few times. The V gene is TRBV11-3, the J gene TRBJ2-2, with 11 bases identical to TRBD2. The J segment lost 3 bases and the V segment lost 2 bases, leaving 5 bases of the junction unmatched. Germline V gene sequence: CDR1 SGHNT, CDR2 YENEEA. The CDR3 is 17 amino acids. CDR3 DNA: TGTGCCAGCAGCTTAAGGACTAGCGGGTCCTACACCGGGGAGCTGTTTTTT. Translated, it gives CASSLRTSGSYTGELFF. The full variable domain, rest sourced from reference TRBV11-3 and TRBJ2-2, is EAGVVQSPRYKIIEKKQPVAFWCNPISGHNTLYWYLQNLGQGPELLIRYENEEAVDDSQLPKDRFSAERLKGVDSTLKIQPAELGDSAVYLCASSLRTSGSYTGELFFGEGSRLTVL.

This clonotype was seen once. The V call is TRBV6-5, the J call TRBJ2-3; 8 bases map to TRBD2. From germline, CDR1 is MNHEY and CDR2 SVGAGI. The V gene end was trimmed by 2 bases and the J gene end by 6 bases; junction bases not matched to a gene: 4. This CDR3 contains 14 residues. The CDR3 here is CASSYAGGADTQYF. CDR3 nucleotides: TGTGCCAGCAGTTACGCGGGAGGCGCCGATACGCAGTATTTT.

V is TRBV27 and J is TRBJ1-5, with 7 bases lining up with TRBD1. There are 16 residues in the CDR3. The V gene's germline CDR1 is MNHEY and CDR2 SMNVEV (reference sequence). V trimming: 3 bases; J trimming: 6 bases; junction bases outside the gene matches: 11. The chain's CDR3 is CASSFGGQDSTQPQHF. CDR3 coding DNA: TGTGCCAGCAGTTTTGGTGGACAGGACAGTACTCAGCCCCAGCATTTT.

The table lists this clonotype with a few counts. V and J are TRBV15 and TRBJ1-2; D not certain. Germline V CDR1 and CDR2: LNHNV, YYDKDF (reference sequence). The CDR3 totals 15 residues. V was clipped by 1 base and J by 0 bases, with 9 bases between them. CDR3 in amino acids: CATSRGSTSNYGYTF. CDR3 in DNA: TGTGCCACCAGCAGAGGGTCCACTTCTAACTATGGCTACACCTTC. Looking up the rest from reference TRBV15 and TRBJ1-2 gives the full variable domain: DAMVIQNPRYQVTQFGKPVTLSCSQTLNHNVMYWYQQKSSQAPKLLFHYYDKDFNNEADTPDNFQSRRPNTSFCFLDIRSPGLGDTAMYLCATSRGSTSNYGYTFGSGTRLTVV.

The chain links TRBV27 to TRBJ2-7; D remains ambiguous. Germline V lookup: CDR1 MNHEY, CDR2 SMNVEV (reference sequence). This CDR3 comprises 13 residues. Trimming left V 2 bases short and J 3 bases short, with 8 bases between. CDR3 sequence reads: CASSLKMNYEQYF. DNA for the CDR3: TGTGCCAGCAGTTTAAAGATGAACTACGAGCAGTACTTC.

This chain connects TRBV21-1 to TRBJ2-5; the table calls TRBD1, which could not be checked here. TRBV21-1 is a recognized pseudogene. The CDR3 length is 14 residues. CDR3 amino acids: CASSKGQNQETQYF. For the CDR3, the DNA is TGTGCCAGCAGCAAAGGACAGAACCAAGAGACCCAGTACTTC.

The gene calls are TRBV15 and TRBJ2-7; D is ambiguous. The CDR3 runs 12 residues. The germline CDR1 and CDR2 sequences are LNHNV and YYDKDF (reference sequence). V was pared by 0 bases and J by 7 bases, with 7 bases between. CDR3 sequence reads: CATSRDHGEQYF. CDR3 in DNA: TGTGCCACCAGCAGAGATCACGGAGAGCAGTACTTC.

This clonotype has a handful of counts. In nucleotides, the CDR3 is TGTGCCAGCAGAGCCCCAGGGGATCGTTACAATGAGCAGTTCTTC. Protein sequence: CASRAPGDRYNEQFF. This rearrangement joins TRBV6-1 to TRBJ2-1; a possible D gene is TRBD1 (6 bases). The germline V and J ends were trimmed by 6 bases and 4 bases, with 16 bases remaining between them. The CDR3 covers 15 residues. Germline values: CDR1 MNHNS, CDR2 SASEGT.

This clonotype was detected only once. The chain recombines TRBV6-1 with TRBJ2-3; 7 nucleotides align to TRBD2. The length of the CDR3 is 12 residues. Germline-derived CDR1 and CDR2 are MNHNS and SASEGT. Losses at the gene ends were 11 bases for V and 3 bases for J; bases not matched to a gene: 5. DNA of the CDR3: TGTGCCGCCGGGACTAAGACAGATACGCAGTATTTT. Translating it yields CAAGTKTDTQYF.

This clonotype was recorded at least ten times. The chain links TRBV29-1 to TRBJ2-5, with no clear D. Deletions cut 3 bases from V and 1 base from J, with 6 bases between. The CDR3 loop spans 12 amino acids. CDR1 is SQVTM, CDR2 ANQGSEA, per germline. In DNA, the CDR3 is TGCAGCGTTGATTGGACCCAAGAGACCCAGTACTTC. Amino acids: CSVDWTQETQYF.

The chain is built from TRBV3-1 and TRBJ2-7; D not resolved. V shed 4 bases and J shed 2 bases, with 3 bases lying between them. The germline gives CDR1 LGHDT, CDR2 YNNKEL (reference sequence). The CDR3 covers 11 residues. The CDR3 DNA sequence: TGTGCCAGCAGCCGTGCCTACGAGCAGTACTTC. The encoded protein is CASSRAYEQYF.